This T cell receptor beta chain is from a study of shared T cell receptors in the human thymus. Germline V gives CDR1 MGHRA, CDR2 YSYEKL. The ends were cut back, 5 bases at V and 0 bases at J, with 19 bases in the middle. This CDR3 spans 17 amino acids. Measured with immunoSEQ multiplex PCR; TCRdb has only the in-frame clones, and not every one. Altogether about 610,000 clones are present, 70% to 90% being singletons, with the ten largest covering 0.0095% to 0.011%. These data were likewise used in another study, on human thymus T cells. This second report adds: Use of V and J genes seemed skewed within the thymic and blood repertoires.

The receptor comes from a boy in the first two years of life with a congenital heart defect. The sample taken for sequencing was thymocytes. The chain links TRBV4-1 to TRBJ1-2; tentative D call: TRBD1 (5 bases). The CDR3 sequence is CASSVFWGERANYGYTF. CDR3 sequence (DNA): TGCGCCAGCAGCGTGTTTTGGGGGGAAAGAGCTAACTATGGCTACACCTTC.